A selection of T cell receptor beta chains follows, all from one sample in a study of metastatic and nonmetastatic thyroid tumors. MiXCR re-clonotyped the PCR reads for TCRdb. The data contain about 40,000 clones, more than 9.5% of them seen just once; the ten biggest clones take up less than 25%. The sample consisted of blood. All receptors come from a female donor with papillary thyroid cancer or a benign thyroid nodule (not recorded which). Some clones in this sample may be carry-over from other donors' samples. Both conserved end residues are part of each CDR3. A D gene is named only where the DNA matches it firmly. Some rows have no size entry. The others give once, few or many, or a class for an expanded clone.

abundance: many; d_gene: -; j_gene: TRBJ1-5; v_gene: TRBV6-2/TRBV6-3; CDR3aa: CASSQGQPQHF; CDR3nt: TGTGCCAGCAGCCAAGGTCAGCCCCAGCATTTT
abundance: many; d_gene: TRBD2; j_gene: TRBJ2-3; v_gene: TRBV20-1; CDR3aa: CSAKPSGRPADTQYF; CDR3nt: TGCAGTGCTAAACCTAGCGGGAGGCCCGCAGATACGCAGTATTTT
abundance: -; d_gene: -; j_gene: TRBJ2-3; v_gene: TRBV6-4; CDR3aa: CASRRSILDTQYF; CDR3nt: TGTGCCAGCAGACGTTCGATTTTGGATACGCAGTATTTT
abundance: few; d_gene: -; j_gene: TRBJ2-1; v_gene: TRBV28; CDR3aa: CASSLKGLEQFF; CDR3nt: TGTGCCAGCAGTTTAAAAGGACTTGAGCAGTTCTTC
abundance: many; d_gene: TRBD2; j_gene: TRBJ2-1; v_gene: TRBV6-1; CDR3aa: CASSEPGGSGQFF; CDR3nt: TGTGCCAGCAGTGAACCAGGCGGGAGCGGTCAGTTCTTC
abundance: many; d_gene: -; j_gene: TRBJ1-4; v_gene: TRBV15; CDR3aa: CATSSLRAATNEKLFF; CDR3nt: TGTGCCACCAGCAGTCTCCGGGCCGCAACTAATGAAAAACTGTTTTTT
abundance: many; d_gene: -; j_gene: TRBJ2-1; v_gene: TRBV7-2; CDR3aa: CASRTGTAFYNEQFF; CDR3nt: TGTGCCAGCAGAACGGGGACCGCCTTCTACAATGAGCAGTTCTTC
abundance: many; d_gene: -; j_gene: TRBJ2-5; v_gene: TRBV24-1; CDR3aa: CATSDLQGFQETQYF; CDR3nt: TGTGCCACCAGTGATTTGCAGGGGTTCCAAGAGACCCAGTACTTC
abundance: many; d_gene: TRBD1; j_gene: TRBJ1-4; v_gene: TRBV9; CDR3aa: CASSPQTGNEKLFF; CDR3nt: TGTGCCAGCAGCCCCCAGACAGGGAATGAAAAACTGTTTTTT
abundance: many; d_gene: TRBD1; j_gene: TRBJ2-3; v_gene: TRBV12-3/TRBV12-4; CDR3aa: CASMGTGGTDTQYF; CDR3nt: TGTGCCAGCATGGGGACAGGCGGCACAGATACGCAGTATTTT
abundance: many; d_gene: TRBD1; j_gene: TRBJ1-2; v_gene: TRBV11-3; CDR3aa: CASSLDLRGRNYGYTF; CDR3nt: TGTGCCAGCAGCTTAGATCTAAGGGGGCGCAACTATGGCTACACCTTC
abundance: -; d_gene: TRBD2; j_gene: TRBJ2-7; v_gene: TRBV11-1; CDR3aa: CASSFSGGSYEQYF; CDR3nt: TGTGCCAGCAGCTTCTCGGGGGGATCCTACGAGCAGTACTTC
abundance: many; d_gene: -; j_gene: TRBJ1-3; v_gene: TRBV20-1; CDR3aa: CSASRAPRNTIYF; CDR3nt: TGCAGTGCCTCCCGGGCGCCACGAAACACCATATATTTT
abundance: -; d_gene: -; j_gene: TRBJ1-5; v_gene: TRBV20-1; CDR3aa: CSAGDRPDQPQHF; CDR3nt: TGCAGTGCTGGCGACAGGCCCGATCAGCCCCAGCATTTT
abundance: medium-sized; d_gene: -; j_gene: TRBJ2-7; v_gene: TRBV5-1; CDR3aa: CASSLPLGLTGNLYEQYF; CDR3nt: TGCGCCAGCAGCTTGCCCTTGGGCCTTACAGGAAACCTCTACGAGCAGTACTTC
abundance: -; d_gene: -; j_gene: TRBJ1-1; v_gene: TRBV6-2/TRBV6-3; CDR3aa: CASSSSAGGTEAFF; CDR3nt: TGTGCCAGCAGTTCCTCGGCGGGGGGGACTGAAGCTTTCTTT
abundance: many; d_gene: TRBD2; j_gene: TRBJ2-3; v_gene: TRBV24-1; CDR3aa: CATSETGLAGEADTQYF; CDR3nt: TGTGCCACCAGTGAGACTGGACTAGCGGGAGAGGCAGATACGCAGTATTTT
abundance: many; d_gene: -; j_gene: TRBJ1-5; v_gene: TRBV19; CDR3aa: CASSITFQPQHF; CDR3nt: TGTGCCAGTAGTATAACATTCCAGCCCCAGCATTTT
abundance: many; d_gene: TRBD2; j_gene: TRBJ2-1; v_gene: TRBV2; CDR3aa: CASRGLAGVANEQFF; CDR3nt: TGTGCCAGCAGGGGACTAGCGGGAGTGGCAAATGAGCAGTTCTTC
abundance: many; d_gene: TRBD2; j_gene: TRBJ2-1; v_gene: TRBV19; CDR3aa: CASSILAAMNSYNEQFF; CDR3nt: TGTGCCAGTAGTATCCTAGCGGCGATGAACTCCTACAATGAGCAGTTCTTC
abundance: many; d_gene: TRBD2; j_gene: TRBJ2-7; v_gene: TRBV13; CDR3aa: CASSFRREGYEQYF; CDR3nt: TGTGCCAGCAGCTTCAGGCGGGAGGGTTACGAGCAGTACTTC
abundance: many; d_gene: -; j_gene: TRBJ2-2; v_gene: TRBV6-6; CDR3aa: CASSYSKVVDTGELFF; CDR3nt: TGTGCCAGCAGTTACTCGAAGGTGGTCGACACCGGGGAGCTGTTTTTT
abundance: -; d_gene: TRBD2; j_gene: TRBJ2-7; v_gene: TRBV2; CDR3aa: CVSSERGSGSLIYEQYF; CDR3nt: TGTGTCAGCAGTGAAAGGGGTAGCGGGAGCCTAATCTACGAGCAGTACTTC
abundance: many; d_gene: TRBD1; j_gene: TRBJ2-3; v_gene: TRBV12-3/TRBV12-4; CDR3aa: CASSPQGAVDTDTQYF; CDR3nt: TGTGCCAGCAGTCCACAGGGGGCCGTGGACACAGATACGCAGTATTTT
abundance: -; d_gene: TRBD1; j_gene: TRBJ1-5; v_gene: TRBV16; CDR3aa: CASSQDGDRGNQPQHF; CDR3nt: TGTGCCAGCAGCCAAGACGGGGACAGGGGCAATCAGCCCCAGCATTTT
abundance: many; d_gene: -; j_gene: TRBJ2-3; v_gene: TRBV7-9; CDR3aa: CASSLVSGTDTQYF; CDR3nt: TGTGCCAGCAGCTTAGTCTCTGGCACAGATACGCAGTATTTT
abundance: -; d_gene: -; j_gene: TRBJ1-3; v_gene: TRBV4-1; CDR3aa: CASSQEDRIGNTIYF; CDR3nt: TGCGCCAGCAGCCAAGAAGACAGAATAGGAAACACCATATATTTT
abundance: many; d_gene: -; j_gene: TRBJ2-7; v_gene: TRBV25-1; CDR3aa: CASSEGVPWGSHEQYF; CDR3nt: TGTGCCAGCAGTGAAGGAGTTCCCTGGGGTTCCCACGAGCAGTACTTC
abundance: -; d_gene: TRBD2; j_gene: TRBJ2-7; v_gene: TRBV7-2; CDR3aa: CASILKRSGGEQYF; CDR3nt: TGTGCCAGCATCCTCAAACGGTCGGGAGGGGAGCAGTACTTC
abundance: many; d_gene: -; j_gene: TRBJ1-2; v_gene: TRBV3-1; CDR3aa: CASSQAPRYGYTF; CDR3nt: TGTGCCAGCAGCCAAGCACCGAGATATGGCTACACCTTC
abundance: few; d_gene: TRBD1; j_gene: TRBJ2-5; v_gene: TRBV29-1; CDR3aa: CSVGQGRETQYF; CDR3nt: TGCAGCGTGGGACAGGGGCGAGAGACCCAGTACTTC
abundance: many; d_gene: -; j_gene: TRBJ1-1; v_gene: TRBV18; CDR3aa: CASSTAGHTEAFF; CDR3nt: TGTGCCAGCTCAACAGCTGGTCACACTGAAGCTTTCTTT
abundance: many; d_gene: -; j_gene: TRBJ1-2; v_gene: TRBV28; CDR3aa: CASSLAQIVSDYGYTF; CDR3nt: TGTGCCAGCAGTTTGGCCCAAATCGTTTCGGACTATGGCTACACCTTC
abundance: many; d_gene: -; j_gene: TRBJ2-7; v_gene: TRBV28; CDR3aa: CASVRRDEQYF; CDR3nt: TGTGCCAGCGTCAGGAGGGACGAGCAGTACTTC
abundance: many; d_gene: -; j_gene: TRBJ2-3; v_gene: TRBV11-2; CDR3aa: CASSLDSSSTDTQYF; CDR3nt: TGTGCCAGCAGCTTAGACAGTAGTAGCACAGATACGCAGTATTTT